Listed here is a single T cell receptor (beta chain). This sample is part of a study of blood T cell repertoires in COVID-19. Some clones are missing from TCRdb's copy, which holds only in-frame ones; the method was immunoSEQ multiplex PCR. The sample includes 300,000 to 350,000 clones, roughly 87% of them seen just once. The junction had 2 bases not matched to a gene; V was cut back by 4 bases and J by 0 bases. Germline CDR1 and CDR2: LGHNA and YSLEER. The CDR3 length is 15 residues. The specimen was peripheral blood. The rearrangement uses TRBV4-3 and TRBJ2-7, with TRBD2 identical over 11 bases. The clonotype comes from a man aged 18 to 30 with active or convalescent COVID-19. The CDR3 here is CASSPLAGGSYEQYF. CDR3 bases: TGCGCCAGCAGCCCCCTAGCGGGGGGCTCCTACGAGCAGTACTTC.